The T cell receptor (beta chain) under discussion was sequenced for a study of T cell responses to AZD1222 COVID-19 vaccine. Overall study results and limits: Unmutated variant regions are reportedly targeted by nearly half of spike-specific TCRs. Rises in breadth and depth of Spike-specific TCRs came after two AZD1222 doses. Clonal diversity may have been underestimated in mostly white British donors.

Of note for this clone: Its antigen is unidentified.

Here immunoSEQ multiplex PCR was the method, and the copy in TCRdb shows in-frame clones only, minus some. The profile covers 100,000 or so clones, with under 95% appearing a single time and 11% taken by the ten largest. Germline V lookup: CDR1 SNHLY, CDR2 FYNNEI. This CDR3 is built from 14 residues. V lost 0 bases, J lost 6 bases, and 10 bases lay in between. The chain combines TRBV2 with TRBJ2-3; tentative D call: TRBD2 (5 bases). The input for sequencing was peripheral blood, taken 28 days after the second AZD1222 dose. The receptor was derived from an adult who received the AZD1222 COVID-19 vaccine. The CDR3, as DNA: TGTGCCAGCAGTGAAGCGCAGTTAGCGGATACGCAGTATTTT. It yields the protein CASSEAQLADTQYF.